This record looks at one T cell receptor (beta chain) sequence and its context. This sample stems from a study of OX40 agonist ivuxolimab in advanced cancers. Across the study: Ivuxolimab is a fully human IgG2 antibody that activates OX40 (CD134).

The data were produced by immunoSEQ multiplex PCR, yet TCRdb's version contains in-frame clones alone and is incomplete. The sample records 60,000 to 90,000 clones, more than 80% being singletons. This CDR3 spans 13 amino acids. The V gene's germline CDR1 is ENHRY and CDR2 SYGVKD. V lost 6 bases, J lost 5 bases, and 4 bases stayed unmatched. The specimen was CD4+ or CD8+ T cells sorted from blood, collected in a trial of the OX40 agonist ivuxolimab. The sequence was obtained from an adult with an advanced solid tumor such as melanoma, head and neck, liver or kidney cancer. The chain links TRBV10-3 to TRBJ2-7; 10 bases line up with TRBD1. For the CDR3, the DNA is TGTGCCATCAGGTTGACAGGGGGCGACGAGCAGTACTTC. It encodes CAIRLTGGDEQYF.